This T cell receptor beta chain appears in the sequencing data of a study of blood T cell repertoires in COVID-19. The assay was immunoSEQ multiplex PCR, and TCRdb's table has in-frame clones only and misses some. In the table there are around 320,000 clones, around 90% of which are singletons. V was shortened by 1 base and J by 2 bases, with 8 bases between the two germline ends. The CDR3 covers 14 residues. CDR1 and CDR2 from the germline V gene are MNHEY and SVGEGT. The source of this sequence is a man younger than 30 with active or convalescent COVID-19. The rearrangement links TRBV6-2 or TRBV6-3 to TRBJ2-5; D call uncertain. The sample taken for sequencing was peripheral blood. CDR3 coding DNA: TGTGCCAGCAGTTACTGGCAGACACAAGAGACCCAGTACTTC. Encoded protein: CASSYWQTQETQYF.